This T cell receptor beta chain comes out of a study of blood T cell repertoires in COVID-19. Study-level information: The study drew acute and convalescent COVID-19 samples from the United States, Italy and Spain.

Original processing notes: Estimates of nucleated cell counts were drawn from the amplification of reference gene primers. Sequencing was performed with immunoSEQ multiplex PCR; in TCRdb, only in-frame clones are kept and a portion is missing. The V and J calls and clone size were taken over from that table, and D and trimming were inferred from the DNA. The table shows about 230,000 clones, with 83% occurring only once. This CDR3 is 15 amino acids long. From germline, CDR1 is MDHEN and CDR2 SYDVKM. Trimming shortened V by 5 bases and J by 8 bases, and 21 bases separated the two germline ends. Sequencing input: peripheral blood. This TCR was sampled from a man between 35 and 55 years old with active or convalescent COVID-19. The gene calls are TRBV28 and TRBJ1-2, with D possibly being TRBD1 (5 bases). The CDR3 region has the DNA TGTGCCAGCAGTAAAAGCACAGGATCCCTTCGGGGCTACACCTTC. It encodes CASSKSTGSLRGYTF.